The rows below give T cell receptor beta chains drawn from one sample of a study of human T cells and chemical hapten exposure. TCRdb independently ran MiXCR on the RACE reads; one entry per CDR3 protein. The top ten clones hold around 2.1% of a sample with tens of thousands of distinct CDR3 sequences, about 11% of them seen once. This sample comprised whole blood, obtained in connection with sensitization to the hapten diphenylcyclopropenone (DPC). Receptor source: a man between 35 and 55 years old with alopecia areata. Some clones in this sample may be carry-over from other donors' samples. Each CDR3 is given with its conserved first and last residue. The D gene is left open where the match is weak. Not every row has a clone size; where given, it reads once, few, many or a size class.

v_call: TRBV3-1
d_call: TRBD1
clone_size: few
j_call: TRBJ2-2
cdr3_aa: CASSQGPDRGGSGELFF
cdr3_nt: TGTGCCAGCAGCCAAGGCCCGGACAGGGGAGGGAGCGGGGAGCTGTTTTTT

v_call: TRBV7-9
d_call: TRBD1
clone_size: many
j_call: TRBJ1-2
cdr3_aa: CASTPGQPGLDYGYTF
cdr3_nt: TGTGCCAGCACCCCGGGACAGCCCGGACTGGACTATGGCTACACCTTC

v_call: TRBV7-9
d_call: TRBD2
clone_size: .
j_call: TRBJ2-5
cdr3_aa: CASSHPLVAGTQYF
cdr3_nt: TGTGCCAGCAGCCACCCTTTAGTAGCGGGAACCCAGTACTTC

v_call: TRBV6-5
d_call: .
clone_size: .
j_call: TRBJ2-3
cdr3_aa: CASSYVGSRADTQYF
cdr3_nt: TGTGCCAGCAGTTACGTGGGTAGCCGTGCAGATACGCAGTATTTT

v_call: TRBV4-3
d_call: .
clone_size: .
j_call: TRBJ2-1
cdr3_aa: CASSQDVGRDGEQFF
cdr3_nt: TGCGCCAGCAGCCAAGATGTAGGGCGGGACGGTGAGCAGTTCTTC

v_call: TRBV5-4
d_call: .
clone_size: .
j_call: TRBJ2-3
cdr3_aa: CASSQGSADTQYF
cdr3_nt: TGTGCCAGCAGCCAGGGGTCCGCAGATACGCAGTATTTT

v_call: TRBV10-3
d_call: .
clone_size: many
j_call: TRBJ2-3
cdr3_aa: CAISEGKGISTDTQYF
cdr3_nt: TGTGCCATCAGTGAGGGGAAGGGTATTAGCACAGATACGCAGTATTTT

v_call: TRBV4-3
d_call: .
clone_size: many
j_call: TRBJ2-5
cdr3_aa: CASSQDTFRETQYF
cdr3_nt: TGCGCCAGCAGCCAAGACACTTTCCGGGAGACCCAGTACTTC

v_call: TRBV4-2
d_call: .
clone_size: .
j_call: TRBJ1-1
cdr3_aa: CASSQGQGGNTEAFF
cdr3_nt: TGTGCCAGCAGCCAAGGTCAAGGGGGGAACACTGAAGCTTTCTTT

v_call: TRBV24-1
d_call: .
clone_size: .
j_call: TRBJ2-3
cdr3_aa: CATSGLAEGSDTQYF
cdr3_nt: TGTGCCACCAGTGGACTTGCGGAGGGCTCAGATACGCAGTATTTT

v_call: TRBV12-3/TRBV12-4
d_call: .
clone_size: .
j_call: TRBJ2-1
cdr3_aa: CASRPQGFNNEQFF
cdr3_nt: TGTGCCAGCAGGCCTCAGGGATTCAACAATGAGCAGTTCTTC

v_call: TRBV13
d_call: .
clone_size: few
j_call: TRBJ2-3
cdr3_aa: CASSFIGGADTQYF
cdr3_nt: TGTGCCAGCAGCTTTATCGGGGGTGCAGATACGCAGTATTTT

v_call: TRBV18
d_call: .
clone_size: few
j_call: TRBJ2-7
cdr3_aa: CASSPAGQGIYEQYF
cdr3_nt: TGTGCCAGCTCCCCCGCGGGGCAGGGAATTTACGAGCAGTACTTC

v_call: TRBV4-3
d_call: .
clone_size: .
j_call: TRBJ2-1
cdr3_aa: CASSQEGAGRAYNEQFF
cdr3_nt: TGTGCCAGCAGCCAAGAGGGGGCCGGGAGGGCCTACAATGAGCAGTTCTTC

v_call: TRBV13
d_call: .
clone_size: few
j_call: TRBJ1-5
cdr3_aa: CASSAGTGDQPQHF
cdr3_nt: TGTGCCAGCAGCGCCGGGACCGGTGATCAGCCCCAGCATTTT

v_call: TRBV14
d_call: TRBD2
clone_size: .
j_call: TRBJ2-1
cdr3_aa: CASSHPPGLLRQSSYNEQFF
cdr3_nt: TGTGCCAGCAGCCATCCTCCGGGACTACTCCGACAGAGCTCCTACAATGAGCAGTTCTTC

v_call: TRBV5-5
d_call: TRBD2
clone_size: .
j_call: TRBJ2-3
cdr3_aa: CASSPRLAGATDTQYF
cdr3_nt: TGTGCCAGCAGCCCAAGACTAGCGGGAGCCACAGATACGCAGTATTTT

v_call: TRBV14
d_call: .
clone_size: .
j_call: TRBJ2-1
cdr3_aa: CASSQNILAQEQFF
cdr3_nt: TGTGCCAGCAGCCAGAACATTCTAGCACAAGAGCAGTTCTTC

v_call: TRBV7-2
d_call: .
clone_size: few
j_call: TRBJ2-3
cdr3_aa: CASSMGQSVDTQYF
cdr3_nt: TGTGCCAGCAGCATGGGACAAAGCGTAGATACGCAGTATTTT

v_call: TRBV5-6
d_call: TRBD1
clone_size: many
j_call: TRBJ1-2
cdr3_aa: CASSFRDRPNYGYTF
cdr3_nt: TGTGCCAGCAGCTTCCGGGACAGACCTAACTATGGCTACACCTTC

v_call: TRBV12-3/TRBV12-4
d_call: TRBD1
clone_size: .
j_call: TRBJ1-6
cdr3_aa: CASSFADRGDYNSPLHF
cdr3_nt: TGTGCCAGCAGTTTCGCGGACAGGGGCGACTATAATTCACCCCTCCACTTT

v_call: TRBV10-3
d_call: TRBD2
clone_size: once
j_call: TRBJ2-3
cdr3_aa: CAISVKLAGVTDTQYF
cdr3_nt: TGTGCCATCAGTGTCAAACTAGCGGGAGTAACAGATACGCAGTATTTT

v_call: TRBV7-2
d_call: .
clone_size: .
j_call: TRBJ2-5
cdr3_aa: CASSLSREETQYF
cdr3_nt: TGTGCCAGCAGCTTATCCAGGGAAGAGACCCAGTACTTC

v_call: TRBV4-1
d_call: .
clone_size: many
j_call: TRBJ1-5
cdr3_aa: CASSQDGSQYHQPQHF
cdr3_nt: TGCGCCAGCAGCCAAGATGGTTCACAGTATCATCAGCCCCAGCATTTT

v_call: TRBV20-1
d_call: .
clone_size: few
j_call: TRBJ2-1
cdr3_aa: CSASKEGLYNEQFF
cdr3_nt: TGCAGTGCTAGCAAAGAGGGCCTCTACAATGAGCAGTTCTTC

v_call: TRBV6-2/TRBV6-3
d_call: TRBD1
clone_size: .
j_call: TRBJ2-1
cdr3_aa: CASSPQGAGFYEQFF
cdr3_nt: TGTGCCAGCAGTCCACAGGGGGCAGGGTTCTATGAGCAGTTCTTC

v_call: TRBV29-1
d_call: TRBD1
clone_size: medium-sized
j_call: TRBJ1-4
cdr3_aa: CSALEGAEGKLFF
cdr3_nt: TGCAGCGCTTTGGAGGGGGCAGAGGGAAAACTGTTTTTT

v_call: TRBV2
d_call: .
clone_size: .
j_call: TRBJ2-3
cdr3_aa: CASSDGGPRTDTQYF
cdr3_nt: TGTGCCAGCAGTGACGGGGGGCCAAGAACAGATACGCAGTATTTT

v_call: TRBV28
d_call: TRBD1
clone_size: .
j_call: TRBJ2-5
cdr3_aa: CASIPGQGAETQYF
cdr3_nt: TGTGCCAGCATCCCGGGACAGGGGGCAGAGACCCAGTACTTC

v_call: TRBV7-2
d_call: .
clone_size: .
j_call: TRBJ2-6
cdr3_aa: CASREENSGANVLTF
cdr3_nt: TGTGCCAGCAGGGAAGAGAACTCTGGGGCCAACGTCCTGACTTTC

v_call: TRBV5-1
d_call: TRBD1
clone_size: many
j_call: TRBJ1-1
cdr3_aa: CASSLVVRGLDTEAFF
cdr3_nt: TGCGCCAGCAGCTTGGTGGTCAGGGGGCTGGATACTGAAGCTTTCTTT

v_call: TRBV18
d_call: .
clone_size: few
j_call: TRBJ2-6
cdr3_aa: CASSPILSGANVLTF
cdr3_nt: TGTGCCAGCTCACCAATCCTCTCTGGGGCCAACGTCCTGACTTTC

v_call: TRBV6-5
d_call: .
clone_size: .
j_call: TRBJ2-1
cdr3_aa: CASSYGPVEGYEQFF
cdr3_nt: TGTGCCAGCAGTTACGGACCCGTCGAGGGGTATGAGCAGTTCTTC

v_call: TRBV5-5
d_call: .
clone_size: many
j_call: TRBJ1-5
cdr3_aa: CASRLAADSNQPQHF
cdr3_nt: TGTGCCAGCAGACTGGCCGCAGATAGCAATCAGCCCCAGCATTTT

v_call: TRBV12-5
d_call: .
clone_size: few
j_call: TRBJ2-1
cdr3_aa: CASGLDYNEQFF
cdr3_nt: TGTGCTAGTGGTTTGGATTACAATGAGCAGTTCTTC

v_call: TRBV3-1
d_call: .
clone_size: few
j_call: TRBJ2-6
cdr3_aa: CASSQEFTGANVLTF
cdr3_nt: TGTGCCAGCAGCCAAGAATTTACCGGGGCCAACGTCCTGACTTTC

v_call: TRBV7-3
d_call: TRBD2
clone_size: many
j_call: TRBJ2-6
cdr3_aa: CASSSSGSPGANVLTF
cdr3_nt: TGTGCCAGCAGCTCTAGCGGGAGTCCTGGGGCCAACGTCCTGACTTTC

v_call: TRBV10-3
d_call: TRBD2
clone_size: .
j_call: TRBJ2-5
cdr3_aa: CAITLSGRAGETQYF
cdr3_nt: TGTGCCATCACACTGAGCGGGAGGGCCGGGGAGACCCAGTACTTC

v_call: TRBV6-1
d_call: .
clone_size: many
j_call: TRBJ1-5
cdr3_aa: CASSPGAQNQPQHF
cdr3_nt: TGTGCCAGCTCCCCCGGGGCCCAGAACCAGCCCCAGCATTTT

v_call: TRBV7-6
d_call: .
clone_size: .
j_call: TRBJ2-7
cdr3_aa: CASTLSWAGEQYF
cdr3_nt: TGTGCCAGCACCCTTAGCTGGGCGGGGGAGCAGTACTTC

v_call: TRBV7-8
d_call: TRBD1
clone_size: many
j_call: TRBJ1-5
cdr3_aa: CASSLSNRGNQPQHF
cdr3_nt: TGTGCCAGCAGCTTATCAAACAGGGGTAATCAGCCCCAGCATTTT

v_call: TRBV20-1
d_call: TRBD1
clone_size: .
j_call: TRBJ1-4
cdr3_aa: CSAGTGNEKLFF
cdr3_nt: TGCAGTGCTGGGACAGGGAATGAAAAACTGTTTTTT

v_call: TRBV7-2
d_call: .
clone_size: few
j_call: TRBJ1-4
cdr3_aa: CATKLQPNNEKLFF
cdr3_nt: TGTGCCACCAAGCTCCAGCCTAATAATGAAAAACTGTTTTTT

v_call: TRBV12-3/TRBV12-4
d_call: .
clone_size: few
j_call: TRBJ2-3
cdr3_aa: CASRRLGTDTQYF
cdr3_nt: TGTGCCAGCAGGCGTCTGGGGACAGATACGCAGTATTTT

v_call: TRBV28
d_call: TRBD1
clone_size: .
j_call: TRBJ1-1
cdr3_aa: CASSPRGKDEAFF
cdr3_nt: TGTGCCAGCAGTCCCAGGGGGAAGGATGAAGCTTTCTTT

v_call: TRBV28
d_call: .
clone_size: .
j_call: TRBJ2-5
cdr3_aa: CASSRSTVQETQYF
cdr3_nt: TGTGCCAGCAGTAGATCCACGGTACAAGAGACCCAGTACTTC

v_call: TRBV7-8
d_call: TRBD2
clone_size: few
j_call: TRBJ2-1
cdr3_aa: CASSSTLAGASYNEQFF
cdr3_nt: TGTGCCAGCAGCTCCACCTTAGCGGGAGCCTCCTACAATGAGCAGTTCTTC

v_call: TRBV20-1
d_call: .
clone_size: .
j_call: TRBJ1-1
cdr3_aa: CSASGEVNTEAFF
cdr3_nt: TGCAGTGCTAGCGGGGAAGTGAACACTGAAGCTTTCTTT

v_call: TRBV12-3/TRBV12-4
d_call: .
clone_size: .
j_call: TRBJ1-3
cdr3_aa: CASSPNLGRENTIYF
cdr3_nt: TGTGCCAGCAGTCCGAACCTCGGTAGGGAAAACACCATATATTTT

v_call: TRBV30
d_call: TRBD1
clone_size: .
j_call: TRBJ2-3
cdr3_aa: CAWTGGATDTQYF
cdr3_nt: TGTGCCTGGACAGGGGGCGCAACAGATACGCAGTATTTT

v_call: TRBV29-1
d_call: .
clone_size: many
j_call: TRBJ2-3
cdr3_aa: CSVVSFSGRSTDTQYF
cdr3_nt: TGCAGCGTTGTGTCCTTTAGCGGAAGAAGCACAGATACGCAGTATTTT

v_call: TRBV3-1
d_call: .
clone_size: many
j_call: TRBJ1-5
cdr3_aa: CASSPEGWNQPQHF
cdr3_nt: TGTGCCAGCAGCCCGGAAGGGTGGAATCAGCCCCAGCATTTT

v_call: TRBV27
d_call: .
clone_size: few
j_call: TRBJ2-1
cdr3_aa: CARMDEQFF
cdr3_nt: TGTGCGAGGATGGATGAGCAGTTCTTC